This T cell receptor (beta chain) was sequenced for a study of blood T cell repertoires in COVID-19. The data were produced by immunoSEQ multiplex PCR, yet TCRdb's version contains in-frame clones alone and is incomplete. The profile covers nearly 55,000 clones, with approximately 84% appearing a single time and approximately 15% taken by the ten largest. Trimming took 6 bases from V and 2 from J, leaving 14 bases between them. CDR1 is MNHEY, CDR2 SMNVEV, per germline (reference sequence). The CDR3 spans 14 residues. Sequencing input: peripheral blood. The V call is TRBV27, the J call TRBJ2-7, with a weak D call TRBD1 (5 bases). The TCR sequence derives from a human donor with active or convalescent COVID-19. The donor label of this sample is uncertain. CDR3 loop: CASRIGAAPYEQYF. DNA for the CDR3: TGTGCCAGCAGAATTGGGGCAGCCCCCTACGAGCAGTACTTC.